The next 13 T cell receptor beta chains were all read from a single sample in a study of blood T cell repertoires in COVID-19. Data came from immunoSEQ multiplex PCR; TCRdb stores just in-frame clones and leaves some out. This table holds hundreds of thousands of clones, nearly 85% found once. The material sequenced was peripheral blood. These receptors were taken from a human donor in a cohort sampled during active COVID-19.

CDR3 sequence reads: CASSQDRRPIYGYTF. The CDR3, as DNA: TGTGCCAGCAGCCAAGATCGCAGGCCTATCTATGGCTACACCTTC. The chain employs TRBV3-1 (or the pseudogene TRBV3-2) and TRBJ1-2, with D hard to call. V dropped 0 bases and J dropped 4 bases, with 12 bases sitting between them. CDR3 length: 15 residues. CDR1 and CDR2 from the germline V gene are LGHDT and YNNKEL (reference sequence).

The rearrangement links TRBV5-1 to TRBJ2-1, with 15 bases that match TRBD2. Germline trimming cut 4 bases from V and 2 bases from J; bases unmatched to any gene: 7. CDR1 is SGHRS, CDR2 YFSETQ, per germline. CDR3 length: 18 residues. CDR3 sequence (DNA): TGCGCCAGCAGCCGTACCGGGACTAGCGGGAGGACCTACAATGAGCAGTTCTTC. Translation gives CASSRTGTSGRTYNEQFF.

In this sample, this clone turned up once. This chain connects TRBV7-2 to TRBJ2-7, with no clear D. Trimming took off 4 bases at V and 1 base at J, with 11 bases between the two ends. The CDR3 extends over 14 amino acids. Germline V lookup: CDR1 SGHTA, CDR2 FQGNSA. The CDR3 bases are TGTGCCAGCAGCTCCCCCCCTCCTTCCTACGAGCAGTACTTC. It specifies CASSSPPPSYEQYF. The variable domain in full, completed from reference TRBV7-2 and TRBJ2-7, reads GAGVSQSPSNKVTEKGKDVELRCDPISGHTALYWYRQSLGQGLEFLIYFQGNSAPDKSGLPSDRFSAERTGGSVSTLTIQRTQQEDSAVYLCASSSPPPSYEQYFGPGTRLTVT.

This chain joins TRBV3-1 (or the pseudogene TRBV3-2) and TRBJ2-3; the match to TRBD1 covers 7 bases. V gave up 5 bases and J gave up 1 base; unmatched junction bases: 6. The V gene's germline CDR1 is LGHDT and CDR2 YNNKEL (reference sequence). The length of the CDR3 is 15 residues. This CDR3 reads CASSVGTAGTDTQYF. CDR3 nucleotides: TGTGCCAGCAGCGTCGGGACAGCAGGCACAGATACGCAGTATTTT.

The CDR3 is CASRLRQGLVTGELFF. The CDR3 nucleotides are TGCGCCAGCCGTTTAAGACAGGGACTCGTCACCGGGGAGCTGTTTTTT. The chain has TRBV5-1 and TRBJ2-2, with D tentatively TRBD1 (7 bases). CDR3 length: 16 amino acids. Germline assignment: CDR1 SGHRS and CDR2 YFSETQ. V was cut by 7 bases and J by 4 bases, with 20 bases left in between.

This clone was recorded once. The V call is TRBV6-1, the J call TRBJ2-1, with a tentative D call TRBD1 (6 bases). This CDR3 is built from 15 residues. The V end was cut by 1 base, the J end by 4 bases, with 11 bases between. Looked up from germline, CDR1 is MNHNS and CDR2 is SASEGT. The CDR3: CASSEGRDRYNEQFF. DNA for the CDR3: TGTGCCAGCAGTGAAGGGAGAGACAGGTACAATGAGCAGTTCTTC.

CDR3 sequence: CASSRLAGGDPYF. CDR3 in DNA: TGTGCCAGCAGTAGGCTAGCGGGGGGCGATCCGTACTTC. This chain uses TRBV12-3 or TRBV12-4 with TRBJ2-7; TRBD2 agrees at 11 bases. J lost 12 bases, V lost 5 bases, and 9 bases had no gene match. The CDR3 runs 13 residues.

The chain couples TRBV6-1 to TRBJ2-5, with D possibly matching TRBD2 (5 bases). Germline CDR1 MNHNS, CDR2 SASEGT. The CDR3 is made up of 15 amino acids. V was cut by 2 bases and J by 6 bases, with 16 bases left in between. In DNA form, the CDR3 reads TGTGCCAGCAGTGAAATTTCTAGTGGGAGCCAGACCCAGTACTTC. Translation: CASSEISSGSQTQYF.

The V and J genes are TRBV11-2 and TRBJ1-1; no clear D. V dropped 3 bases and J dropped 1 base, with 3 bases sitting between them. The CDR3 runs 12 residues. Per the germline V gene, CDR1 is SGHAT and CDR2 is FQNNGV. The CDR3 is CASSLRNTEAFF. Here the CDR3 DNA reads TGTGCCAGCAGCTTGAGGAACACTGAAGCTTTCTTT.

This sequence joins TRBV5-1 and TRBJ1-5; D is unclear. The CDR3 contains 14 residues. Germline CDR1 and CDR2: SGHRS and YFSETQ. V lost 2 bases, J lost 3 bases, and 9 bases lay in between. The CDR3 region is CASSLSGPNQPQHF. DNA for the CDR3: TGCGCCAGCAGCTTAAGCGGTCCCAATCAGCCCCAGCATTTT.

The genes are TRBV2 and TRBJ2-5; D ambiguous. Trimming removed 0 bases at V and 1 base at J, with 6 bases between. Germline V gene lookup returns CDR1 SNHLY and CDR2 FYNNEI. The CDR3 consists of 14 residues. This chain's CDR3 is CASSEAGLQETQYF. Here the CDR3 DNA reads TGTGCCAGCAGTGAAGCTGGCCTCCAAGAGACCCAGTACTTC.

This sequence joins TRBV6-2 or TRBV6-3 and TRBJ2-1, with no clear D. This CDR3 has 16 amino acids. The germline V gene has CDR1 MNHEY and CDR2 SVGEGT. With 2 bases removed from V and 0 bases from J, the gap between germline ends came to 11 bases. The CDR3 region has the DNA TGTGCCAGCAGTTACCCCGTACCGAGCTCCTACAATGAGCAGTTCTTC. It codes for CASSYPVPSSYNEQFF.

The genes are TRBV12-3 or TRBV12-4 and TRBJ2-7, with D tentatively TRBD2 (6 bases). This CDR3 is 13 amino acids long. V lost 3 bases and J lost 5, with 11 bases in between. CDR3: CASSFRRAHEQYF. As DNA, the CDR3 is TGTGCCAGCAGTTTCAGGAGGGCCCACGAGCAGTACTTC.